Described below is a single TCR beta chain sequence and its context. Antigen: not known. The sample is drawn from a study of cytomegalovirus exposure and HLA in healthy donors. The donors gave bone marrow, and they were healthy. The PCR contained 60 Vbeta and 13 Jbeta primers. Sequencing used immunoSEQ multiplex PCR; TCRdb keeps in-frame clones, though not all of them. There are 150,000 to 200,000 clones in the sample; 77% occur only once, and 1.4% lies in the top ten. Study-wide findings and caveats: Researchers catalogued under 200 TCR beta chains as cytomegalovirus-associated. According to a later analysis, donors in an Asian-associated ancestry cluster reportedly had fewer N-insertions than the roughly 720-donor mean.

This receptor was obtained from a woman aged 30 to 39 in good health and CMV-seronegative. The specimen was PBMCs.

As DNA, the CDR3 is TGTGCCAGCACCCCCCACGGGGCCCGCCAGGGGACTGAAGCTTTCTTT. Protein sequence: CASTPHGARQGTEAFF. This chain links TRBV28 with TRBJ1-1; tentatively, D is TRBD1 (6 bases). Per germline, CDR1 MDHEN and CDR2 SYDVKM. The germline V and J ends were trimmed by 7 bases and 5 bases, with 23 bases remaining between them. CDR3 length equals 16 residues.